This T cell receptor beta chain was observed in a study of OX40 agonist ivuxolimab in advanced cancers. Across the study: Prior checkpoint blockade (anti-PD-1, anti-PD-L1 or anti-CTLA-4) was permitted; approximately 40% had it. Study results and caveats: Researchers report that CD8+ T cells had, on average, more expanded clones than CD4+.

The CDR3 is 17 amino acids. V was clipped by 0 bases and J by 4 bases; unmatched bases: 8. CDR1 LNHNV and CDR2 YYDKDF come from the germline V gene (reference sequence). Autoimmune disease history or systemic immunosuppression was exclusionary. The assay was immunoSEQ multiplex PCR, and TCRdb's table has in-frame clones only and misses some. The sample lists about 60,000 clones; around 85% were seen once. Worth noting for this clone: What it recognizes is unknown.

V and J are TRBV15 and TRBJ2-1, with 8 bases aligning to TRBD1. The TCR was taken from an adult with an advanced solid tumor such as melanoma, head and neck, liver or kidney cancer. Specimen: CD4+ or CD8+ T cells sorted from blood, collected in a trial of the OX40 agonist ivuxolimab. The CDR3 DNA reads as TGTGCCACCAGCAGAGATAGAGGACAGGGAGGTTACAATGAGCAGTTCTTC. Its translation: CATSRDRGQGGYNEQFF.